This is a list of T cell receptor beta chains from one sample in a study of blood T cell repertoires in COVID-19. Libraries were prepared by immunoSEQ multiplex PCR; TCRdb keeps only in-frame clonotypes and omits some of them. Among some 190,000 clones listed, over 75% were seen once. Input material: peripheral blood. The receptor set was obtained from a human donor with active or convalescent COVID-19. The donor label of this sample is uncertain. Both conserved end residues are part of each CDR3. The D gene is left open where the match is weak. Size tells how often a clone was seen (once, few, many) or the class of an expanded clone, and some rows leave it out.

clone_size,j_call,d_call,v_call,cdr3_nt,cdr3_aa
.,TRBJ1-2,TRBD1,TRBV18,TGTGCCAGCTCACCACCGGGACAGGGTAACTATGGCTACACCTTC,CASSPPGQGNYGYTF
.,TRBJ2-7,.,TRBV6-6,TGTGCCAGCAGTCCTCGAGCCGGGACTGACTCCTACGAGCAGTACTTC,CASSPRAGTDSYEQYF
.,TRBJ2-3,TRBD2,TRBV30,TGTGCCTGGAGCGAGGTGAGCGGGAGGGCCAATACGCAGTATTTT,CAWSEVSGRANTQYF
.,TRBJ1-1,TRBD1,TRBV18,TGTGCCAGCTCACCACTGACAGGGATGAACACTGAAGCTTTCTTT,CASSPLTGMNTEAFF
.,TRBJ1-1,.,TRBV29-1,TGCAGCGCTGGAGTACAGGGAAACACTGAAGCTTTCTTT,CSAGVQGNTEAFF
.,TRBJ2-3,TRBD2,TRBV9,TGTGCCAGCAGCGCCGGAGCGGGGTTTTCCGTCACAGATACGCAGTATTTT,CASSAGAGFSVTDTQYF
.,TRBJ2-1,TRBD1,TRBV24-1,TGTGCCACCAGTGATTTGGGACAGGGGTTTTCCTACAATGAGCAGTTCTTC,CATSDLGQGFSYNEQFF
.,TRBJ2-1,.,TRBV4-1,TGCGCCAGCAGCCAAGGAGGAGACTATCTGCCGTTCTTC,CASSQGGDYLPFF
.,TRBJ2-7,TRBD2,TRBV5-1,TGCGCCAGCAGCGACCTAGCGGGGCCCTCCTACGAGCAGTACTTC,CASSDLAGPSYEQYF
.,TRBJ1-4,.,TRBV2,TGTGCCAGCAAGGCGGGCCTCCTAGGAGATGAAAAACTGTTTTTT,CASKAGLLGDEKLFF
.,TRBJ2-7,TRBD2,TRBV13,TGTGCCAGCAGCTCCCAACATATCGGGAGGCCTCGGGGGGACGAGCAGTACTTC,CASSSQHIGRPRGDEQYF
.,TRBJ2-1,TRBD2,TRBV5-4,TGTGCCAGCAGCGGGGGACTAGCGGGGGACAATGAGCAGTTCTTC,CASSGGLAGDNEQFF
.,TRBJ2-7,.,TRBV11-2,TGTGCCAGCAGCTTATATAACCCCCGGGACGAGCAGTACTTC,CASSLYNPRDEQYF
few,TRBJ2-2,TRBD2,TRBV5-1,TGCGCCAGCAGCTCTGGGTGGACTAGCGTCTCCGGGGAGCTGTTTTTT,CASSSGWTSVSGELFF
.,TRBJ2-7,.,TRBV7-2,TGTGCCAGCAGCTTATCCGGCGGGACCTCCTACGAGCAGTACTTC,CASSLSGGTSYEQYF
.,TRBJ1-1,.,TRBV4-1,TGCGCCAGCAGCCAAGTAGGGGTCACTGAAGCTTTCTTT,CASSQVGVTEAFF
.,TRBJ2-5,TRBD2,TRBV5-1,TGCGCCAGCAGCTTGAGTGGGGGGAGGGGCCAAGAGACCCAGTACTTC,CASSLSGGRGQETQYF